This T cell receptor beta chain was retrieved from a study of cytomegalovirus exposure and HLA in healthy donors. The study's findings and limits: The authors later found most CMV-associated TCR beta chains appeared HLA-restricted. In a later analysis, DRB1 alleles had the most associated TCRs; HLA-C alleles the fewest. The authors listed around 150 TCR beta chains as cytomegalovirus-associated.

CDR3 length: 17 residues. The ends lost 5 bases at V and 6 bases at J; junction bases unmatched: 18. The germline V gene encodes CDR1 PRHDT and CDR2 FYEKMQ (reference sequence). Researchers ran the PCR with 60 Vbeta and 13 Jbeta primers. Per the authors' pipeline: Around 11 million shared chains were among approximately 80 million unique TCR beta chains counted in a later analysis. The method was immunoSEQ multiplex PCR; TCRdb's version includes in-frame clones alone and lacks a portion of them. Clone size and V and J calls were adopted from that table, with D and trimming inferred from the DNA. The sample consists of approximately 160,000 clones, roughly 79% of them appearing once. With respect to this clone: As yet, its antigen is unknown.

The chain has TRBV13 and TRBJ1-2, with TRBD1 matching 7 bases. The specimen was PBMCs. The origin of this receptor is a woman aged 50 to 60 in good health and CMV-seropositive. The CDR3 protein is CASSGGTGAGNRNGYTF. In nucleotides, the CDR3 is TGTGCCAGCAGCGGGGGCACAGGGGCGGGGAATAGGAATGGCTACACCTTC.